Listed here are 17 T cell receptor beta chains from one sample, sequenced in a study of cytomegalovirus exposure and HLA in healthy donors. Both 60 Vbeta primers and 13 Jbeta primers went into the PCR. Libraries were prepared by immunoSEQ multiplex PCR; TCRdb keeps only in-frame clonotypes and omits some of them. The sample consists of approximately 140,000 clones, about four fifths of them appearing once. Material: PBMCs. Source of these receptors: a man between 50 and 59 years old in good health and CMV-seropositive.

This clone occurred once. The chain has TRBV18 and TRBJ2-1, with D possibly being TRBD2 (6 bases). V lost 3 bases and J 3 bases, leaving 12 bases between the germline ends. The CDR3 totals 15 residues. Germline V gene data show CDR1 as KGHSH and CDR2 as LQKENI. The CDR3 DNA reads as TGTGCCAGCTCACCCGGGGGATGGTACTACAATGAGCAGTTCTTC. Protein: CASSPGGWYYNEQFF.

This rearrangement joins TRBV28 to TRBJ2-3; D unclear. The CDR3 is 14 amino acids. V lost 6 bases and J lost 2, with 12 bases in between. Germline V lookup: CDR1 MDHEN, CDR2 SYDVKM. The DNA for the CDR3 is TGTGCCAGCAGCCCTGCGGAATTCACAGATACGCAGTATTTT. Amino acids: CASSPAEFTDTQYF.

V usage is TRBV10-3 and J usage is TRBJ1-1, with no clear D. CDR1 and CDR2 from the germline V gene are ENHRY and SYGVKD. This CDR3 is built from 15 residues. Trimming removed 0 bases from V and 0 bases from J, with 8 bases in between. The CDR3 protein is CAISESSGVNTEAFF. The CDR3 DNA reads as TGTGCCATCAGTGAGTCGAGCGGGGTGAACACTGAAGCTTTCTTT.

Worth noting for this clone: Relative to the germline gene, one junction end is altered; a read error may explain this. CDR3 loop: CSSSRSSARGNEQFF. For the CDR3, the DNA is TGTTCCAGCAGCCGTTCTAGTGCTAGAGGCAATGAGCAGTTCTTC. The chain uses TRBV7-9 and TRBJ2-1; D unclear. Germline V CDR1 and CDR2: SEHNR, FQNEAQ (reference sequence). The CDR3 covers 15 residues.

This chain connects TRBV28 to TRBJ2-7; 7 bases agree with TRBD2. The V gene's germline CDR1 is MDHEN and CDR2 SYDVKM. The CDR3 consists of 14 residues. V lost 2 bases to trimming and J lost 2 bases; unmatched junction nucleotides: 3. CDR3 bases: TGTGCCAGCAGTTTAGGGGGGAGGGCCTACGAGCAGTACTTC. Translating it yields CASSLGGRAYEQYF.

CDR3 protein: CASSLGRGETQYF. The CDR3 DNA reads TGCGCCAGCAGCTTGGGCAGGGGAGAGACCCAGTACTTC. The chain carries TRBV5-1 and TRBJ2-5; a weak D match, TRBD1 (6 bases). The CDR3 is made up of 13 amino acids. The germline gives CDR1 SGHRS, CDR2 YFSETQ. The V and J ends lost 0 bases and 4 bases respectively, with 7 bases between them.

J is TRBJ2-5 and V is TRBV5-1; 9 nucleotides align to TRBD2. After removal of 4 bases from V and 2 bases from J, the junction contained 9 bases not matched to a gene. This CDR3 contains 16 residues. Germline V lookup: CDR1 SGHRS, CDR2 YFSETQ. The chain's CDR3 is CASSPGPTSGQETQYF. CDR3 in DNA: TGCGCCAGCAGCCCCGGCCCCACTAGCGGGCAAGAGACCCAGTACTTC. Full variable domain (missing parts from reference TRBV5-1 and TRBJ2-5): KAGVTQTPRYLIKTRGQQVTLSCSPISGHRSVSWYQQTPGQGLQFLFEYFSETQRNKGNFPGRFSGRQFSNSRSEMNVSTLELGDSALYLCASSPGPTSGQETQYFGPGTRLLVL.

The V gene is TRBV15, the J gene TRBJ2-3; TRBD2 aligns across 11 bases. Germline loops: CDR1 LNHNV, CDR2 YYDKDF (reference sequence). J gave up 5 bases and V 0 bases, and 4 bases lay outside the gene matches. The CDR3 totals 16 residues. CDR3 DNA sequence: TGTGCCACCAGCAGAGACGGACTAGCGGGTCGAGATACGCAGTATTTT. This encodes CATSRDGLAGRDTQYF.

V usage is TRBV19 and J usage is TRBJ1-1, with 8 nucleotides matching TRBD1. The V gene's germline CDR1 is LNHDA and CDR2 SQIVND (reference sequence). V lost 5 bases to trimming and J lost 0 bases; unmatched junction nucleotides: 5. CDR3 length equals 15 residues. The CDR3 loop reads CASSSRQGLNTEAFF. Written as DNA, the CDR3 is TGTGCCAGTAGTTCAAGACAGGGGCTGAACACTGAAGCTTTCTTT. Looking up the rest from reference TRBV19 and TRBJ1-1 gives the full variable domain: DGGITQSPKYLFRKEGQNVTLSCEQNLNHDAMYWYRQDPGQGLRLIYYSQIVNDFQKGDIAEGYSVSREKKESFPLTVTSAQKNPTAFYLCASSSRQGLNTEAFFGQGTRLTVV.

In DNA form, the CDR3 reads TGCGCCAGCAGCTCCGGGTCGCCCGAGGGCTCCTACGAGCAGTACTTC. Amino acid sequence: CASSSGSPEGSYEQYF. V is TRBV5-1 and J is TRBJ2-5; D might be TRBD2 (5 bases). The J call is doubtful: the DNA matches TRBJ2-7 better. The CDR3 contains 16 residues. Germline lookup yields CDR1 SGHRS and CDR2 YFSETQ.

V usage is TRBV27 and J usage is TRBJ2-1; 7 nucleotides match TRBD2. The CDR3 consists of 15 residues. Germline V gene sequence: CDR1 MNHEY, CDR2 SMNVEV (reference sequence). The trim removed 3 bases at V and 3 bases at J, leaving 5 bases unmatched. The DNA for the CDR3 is TGTGCCAGCAGTTTTCTAGCGGAGAACTACAATGAGCAGTTCTTC. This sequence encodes CASSFLAENYNEQFF.

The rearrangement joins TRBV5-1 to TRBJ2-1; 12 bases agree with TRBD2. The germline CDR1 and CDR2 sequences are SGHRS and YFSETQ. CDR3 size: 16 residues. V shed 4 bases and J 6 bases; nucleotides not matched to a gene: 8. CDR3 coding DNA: TGCGCCAGCAGCCCGCCCTCTAGCGGGGGGGGCAATGAGCAGTTCTTC. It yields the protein CASSPPSSGGGNEQFF.

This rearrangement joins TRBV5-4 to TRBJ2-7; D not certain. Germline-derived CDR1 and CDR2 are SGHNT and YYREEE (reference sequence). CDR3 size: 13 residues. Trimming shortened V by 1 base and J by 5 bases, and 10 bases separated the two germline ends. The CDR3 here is CASSLSWADEQYF. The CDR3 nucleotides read TGTGCCAGCAGCTTGAGTTGGGCCGACGAGCAGTACTTC.

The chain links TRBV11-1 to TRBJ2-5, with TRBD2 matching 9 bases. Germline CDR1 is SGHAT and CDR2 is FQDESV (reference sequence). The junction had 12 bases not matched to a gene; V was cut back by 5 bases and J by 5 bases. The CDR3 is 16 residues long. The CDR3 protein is CASSQTSYSGSETQYF. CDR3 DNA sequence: TGTGCCAGCAGCCAAACCTCTTATAGCGGGAGTGAGACCCAGTACTTC.

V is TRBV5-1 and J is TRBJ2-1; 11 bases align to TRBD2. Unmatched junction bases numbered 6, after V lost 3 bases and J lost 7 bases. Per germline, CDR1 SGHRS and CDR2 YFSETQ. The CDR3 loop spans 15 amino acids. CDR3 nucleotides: TGCGCCAGCAGCTGGATCACTAGCGGGGGTAATGAGCAGTTCTTC. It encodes CASSWITSGGNEQFF.

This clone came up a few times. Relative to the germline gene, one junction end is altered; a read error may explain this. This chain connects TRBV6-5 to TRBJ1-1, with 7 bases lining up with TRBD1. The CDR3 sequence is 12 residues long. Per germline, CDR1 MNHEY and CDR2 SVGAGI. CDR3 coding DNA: TGTGCCAGCAGTTCCGCGACAGGGACCGGGGAGTTT. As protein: CASSSATGTGEF.

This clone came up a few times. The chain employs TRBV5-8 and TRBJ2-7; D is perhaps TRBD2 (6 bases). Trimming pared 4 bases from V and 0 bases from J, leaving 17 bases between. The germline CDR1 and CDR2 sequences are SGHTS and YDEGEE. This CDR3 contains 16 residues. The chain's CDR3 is CASSPGTSQGSYEQYF. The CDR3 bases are TGTGCCAGCAGCCCGGGGACTTCCCAGGGCTCCTACGAGCAGTACTTC.